The 15 T cell receptor beta chains in this list originate from one sample, sequenced in a study of CD8+ T cells in alopecia areata (dated by TCRdb to 2016 to 2019). According to the study, the label for this sample's time point signals: about four weeks on oral tofacitinib. The treatment or condition label, as the study defines it: oral pan-JAK inhibitor, 5-10 mg twice daily. Library method: the immunoSEQ multiplex PCR assay. RNA was extracted from all samples and reverse transcribed into cDNA as template for TCR sequencing. In its TCRdb copy, this immuneACCESS table keeps in-frame sequences only and misses some clones. Where compared with another copy, unresolved V genes explain less than half of these, and the others have no known cause. Present in this sample are tens of thousands of clones, around 30% of which were seen just once. The ten largest clones capture 15% of the sample. Sequenced here: CD8+ T cells sorted from blood, sampled at week 4, from a patient treated with tofacitinib. Source of these receptors: a human donor with alopecia areata.

The chain joins TRBV11-2 to TRBJ2-3; 11 bases are shared with TRBD2. Per germline, CDR1 SGHAT and CDR2 FQNNGV. The CDR3 runs 16 residues. The J segment lost 2 bases and the V segment lost 2 bases, leaving 3 bases of the junction unmatched. CDR3 sequence: CASSLLTSGTTDTQYF. CDR3 DNA sequence: TGTGCCAGCAGCTTATTGACTAGCGGGACCACAGATACGCAGTATTTT.

Only a few counts were recorded for this clone. This chain's CDR3 is CASLSGGPEAFF. Written as DNA, the CDR3 is TGTGCCAGCTTGAGTGGGGGTCCTGAAGCTTTCTTT. V is TRBV7-9 and J is TRBJ1-1, with D perhaps TRBD1 (5 bases). CDR3 length: 12 residues. Germline CDR1 reads SEHNR; CDR2 reads FQNEAQ (reference sequence). V shed 8 bases and J shed 6 bases, with 13 bases lying between them.

The rearrangement uses TRBV19 and TRBJ2-3; 13 bases are a match to TRBD2. Looked up from germline, CDR1 is LNHDA and CDR2 is SQIVND (reference sequence). The V and J ends lost 10 bases and 6 bases, in that order; junction bases with no gene match: 7. The CDR3 sequence is 14 residues long. This CDR3 is CATRLAGGYDTQYF. The CDR3 DNA reads as TGTGCCACCAGACTAGCGGGAGGATACGATACGCAGTATTTT.

The J gene is TRBJ2-5, the V gene TRBV29-1, with TRBD1 matching 9 bases. Germline V lookup: CDR1 SQVTM, CDR2 ANQGSEA. The V segment lost 1 base and the J segment 6 bases; nucleotides outside the gene matches: 6. The CDR3 runs 14 residues. CDR3 sequence reads: CSVEATGGGKTQYF. The CDR3 DNA reads TGCAGCGTTGAAGCTACAGGGGGCGGTAAGACCCAGTACTTC.

The chain joins TRBV4-1 to TRBJ2-5; D possibly corresponds to TRBD2 (6 bases). Trimming cost V 5 bases and J 1 base, with 8 bases left between them. The CDR3 is 13 amino acids. CDR1 is MGHRA and CDR2 is YSYEKL in the germline V gene. In nucleotides, the CDR3 is TGCGCCAGCAGCGGGGACTCCCAAGAGACCCAGTACTTC. Amino acids: CASSGDSQETQYF.

The rearrangement links TRBV19 to TRBJ2-6, with D perhaps assigned TRBD1 or TRBD2 (6 bases each). V lost 11 bases to trimming and J lost 4 bases, with 12 bases between them. The CDR3 sequence is 13 residues long. Germline V gene lookup returns CDR1 LNHDA and CDR2 SQIVND (reference sequence). In nucleotides, the CDR3 is TGTGCCGGAGGGGGAGAGGGGGCCAACGTCCTGACTTTC. Its protein is CAGGGEGANVLTF.

The gene calls are TRBV28 and TRBJ2-5; D is possibly TRBD2 (6 bases). Trimming cost V 4 bases and J 2 bases, with 11 bases left between them. CDR3 length: 14 residues. Germline CDR1 and CDR2: MDHEN and SYDVKM. CDR3 sequence: CASSWDGGQETQYF. In nucleotides, the CDR3 is TGTGCCAGCAGTTGGGACGGGGGACAAGAGACCCAGTACTTC. Full variable domain (remainder filled in from reference TRBV28 and TRBJ2-5): DVKVTQSSRYLVKRTGEKVFLECVQDMDHENMFWYRQDPGLGLRLIYFSYDVKMKEKGDIPEGYSVSREKKERFSLILESASTNQTSMYLCASSWDGGQETQYFGPGTRLLVL.

This clone occurred a few times. This chain joins TRBV29-1 and TRBJ2-1; D is ambiguous. Germline CDR1 is SQVTM and CDR2 is ANQGSEA. The CDR3 extends over 12 amino acids. Trimming took 1 base from V and 6 from J, leaving 7 bases between them. The CDR3: CSVEVWGNEQFF. In DNA, the CDR3 is TGCAGCGTTGAAGTCTGGGGCAATGAGCAGTTCTTC.

This clone appeared a few times. This chain connects TRBV25-1 to TRBJ2-1; the match to TRBD1 covers 9 bases. V lost 6 bases and J lost 13; bases outside the gene matches: 1. The CDR3 extends over 10 amino acids. Looked up from germline, CDR1 is MGHDK and CDR2 is SYGVNS. CDR3 loop: CASRGQGQFF. For the CDR3, the DNA is TGTGCCAGCAGGGGACAGGGTCAGTTCTTC.

The rearrangement links TRBV30 to TRBJ2-7; D may be TRBD2 (6 bases). V shed 4 bases and J shed 5 bases, with 21 bases lying between them. The CDR3 contains 15 residues. CDR1 and CDR2 (germline): GTSNPN, SVGIG (reference sequence). CDR3 amino acids: CAWKPGLAFRDEQYF. The CDR3 DNA follows: TGTGCCTGGAAACCGGGACTCGCCTTTCGGGACGAGCAGTACTTC.

The gene calls are TRBV29-1 and TRBJ2-7; 10 nucleotides agree with TRBD2. The CDR3 spans 14 residues. The germline V gene encodes CDR1 SQVTM and CDR2 ANQGSEA. V shed 4 bases, J shed 5 bases, and the junction held 8 bases outside the gene matches. The CDR3 nucleotides read TGCAGCGTTGTCGGTCTAGCGGGAGAACACGAGCAGTACTTC. Amino acid sequence: CSVVGLAGEHEQYF.

This chain uses TRBV5-4 with TRBJ2-3; TRBD2 matches 7 bases. The CDR3 sequence is 18 residues long. CDR1 and CDR2 from the germline V gene are SGHNT and YYREEE (reference sequence). Trimming at V came to 5 bases and at J to 0 bases, leaving 15 bases not matched to a gene. The CDR3 loop reads CASRSPSTSPASTDTQYF. DNA for the CDR3: TGTGCCAGCAGGTCACCTTCGACTAGCCCCGCTAGCACAGATACGCAGTATTTT.

The genes are TRBV14 and TRBJ1-2; D uncertain. The ends were cut back, 4 bases at V and 0 bases at J, with 6 bases in the middle. The germline CDR1 and CDR2 sequences are SGHDN and FVKESK. The CDR3 is 13 amino acids. This chain's CDR3 is CASSLSANYGYTF. CDR3 nucleotide sequence: TGTGCCAGCAGCCTCAGTGCTAACTATGGCTACACCTTC.

The gene calls are TRBV27 and TRBJ2-7, with D tentatively TRBD2 (5 bases). The germline gives CDR1 MNHEY, CDR2 SMNVEV (reference sequence). The germline V and J ends were trimmed by 0 bases and 6 bases, with 15 bases remaining between them. The CDR3 is made up of 15 amino acids. CDR3 bases: TGTGCCAGCAGTTTATCAGCGGCCTTAGCCTCCGAGCAGTACTTC. As protein: CASSLSAALASEQYF.

The V and J genes are TRBV27 and TRBJ1-1; D not certain. Per the germline V gene, CDR1 is MNHEY and CDR2 is SMNVEV (reference sequence). V lost 1 base, J lost 4 bases, and 10 bases lay in between. This CDR3 has 14 residues. The CDR3: CASSLYALGTEAFF. In DNA form, the CDR3 reads TGTGCCAGCAGTTTATACGCTTTGGGCACTGAAGCTTTCTTT.